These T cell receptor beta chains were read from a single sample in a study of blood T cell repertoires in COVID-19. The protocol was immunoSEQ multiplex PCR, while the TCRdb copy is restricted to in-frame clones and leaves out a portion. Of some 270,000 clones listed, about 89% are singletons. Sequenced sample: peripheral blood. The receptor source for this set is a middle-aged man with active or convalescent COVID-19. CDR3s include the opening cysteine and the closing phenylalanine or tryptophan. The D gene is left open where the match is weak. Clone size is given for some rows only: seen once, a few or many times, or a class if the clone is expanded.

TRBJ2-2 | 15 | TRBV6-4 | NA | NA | CASSTSGGGTGELFF | TGTGCCAGCAGTACGTCAGGGGGAGGCACCGGGGAGCTGTTTTTT
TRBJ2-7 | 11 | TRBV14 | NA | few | CASGPPGEQYF | TGTGCCAGCGGGCCCCCGGGAGAGCAGTACTTC
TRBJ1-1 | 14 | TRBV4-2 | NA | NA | CASSQATGNTEAFF | TGTGCCAGCAGCCAAGCGACAGGGAACACTGAAGCTTTCTTT
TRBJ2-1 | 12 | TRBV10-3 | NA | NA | CAIRSERYEQFF | TGTGCCATCAGAAGTGAGAGGTATGAGCAGTTCTTC
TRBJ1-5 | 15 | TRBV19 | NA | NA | CASSRRGSDGQPQHF | TGTGCCAGTAGTAGGAGAGGATCAGATGGGCAGCCCCAGCATTTT
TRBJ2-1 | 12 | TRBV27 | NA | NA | CASRDLYNEQFF | TGTGCCAGCAGGGACTTATACAATGAGCAGTTCTTC
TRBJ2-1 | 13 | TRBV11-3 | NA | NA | CASTPGSYNEQFF | TGTGCCAGCACTCCGGGGAGTTACAATGAGCAGTTCTTC
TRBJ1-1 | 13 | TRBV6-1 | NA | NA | CASSETGRAGAFF | TGTGCCAGCAGTGAAACTGGTAGAGCCGGGGCTTTCTTT
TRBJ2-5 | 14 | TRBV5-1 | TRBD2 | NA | CASSTGLAVETQYF | TGCGCCAGCAGCACCGGACTAGCGGTAGAGACCCAGTACTTC
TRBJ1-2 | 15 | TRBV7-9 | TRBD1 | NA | CATDIRDRVSGGYTF | TGTGCCACCGATATCCGGGACAGGGTATCCGGCGGCTACACCTTC
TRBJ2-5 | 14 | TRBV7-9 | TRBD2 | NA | CASSERTSGETQYF | TGTGCCAGCAGCGAAAGGACTAGTGGGGAGACCCAGTACTTC
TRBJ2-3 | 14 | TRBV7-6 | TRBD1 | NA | CASSFTRGTDTQYF | TGTGCCAGCAGCTTTACCAGGGGGACAGATACGCAGTATTTT
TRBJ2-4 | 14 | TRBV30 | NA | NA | CAWSWPGTENIQYF | TGTGCCTGGAGTTGGCCGGGAACCGAAAACATTCAGTACTTC
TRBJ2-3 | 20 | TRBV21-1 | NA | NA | CASSPLPRAGEILGRDTQYF | TGTGCCAGCAGCCCCCTCCCGAGAGCGGGGGAAATCCTAGGTAGAGATACGCAGTATTTT
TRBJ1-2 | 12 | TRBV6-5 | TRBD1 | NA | CASIGGASESTF | TGTGCCAGCATAGGGGGCGCCTCGGAGAGCACCTTC
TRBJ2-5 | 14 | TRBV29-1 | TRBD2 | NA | CSVETSGRGETQYF | TGCAGCGTTGAGACTAGCGGGAGAGGGGAGACCCAGTACTTC
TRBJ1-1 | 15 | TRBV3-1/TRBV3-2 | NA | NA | CASSQDSAGNTEAFF | TGTGCCAGCAGCCAAGATTCAGCAGGGAACACTGAAGCTTTCTTT
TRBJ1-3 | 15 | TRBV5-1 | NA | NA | CASSLSDRVYSTIYF | TGCGCCAGCAGCTTAAGTGACAGAGTTTATAGCACCATATATTTT
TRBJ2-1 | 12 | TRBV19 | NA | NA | CASRQLAGEQFF | TGTGCCAGCCGCCAACTGGCGGGTGAGCAGTTCTTC
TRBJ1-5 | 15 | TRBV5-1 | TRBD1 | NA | CASSPGTGSNQPQHF | TGCGCCAGCAGCCCAGGGACAGGGAGCAATCAGCCCCAGCATTTT
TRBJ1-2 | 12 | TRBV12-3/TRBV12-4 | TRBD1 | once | CASSDRDYGYTF | TGTGCCAGCAGCGACAGGGACTATGGCTACACCTTC
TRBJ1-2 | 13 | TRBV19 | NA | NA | CASSAQGYAGYTF | TGTGCCAGTAGCGCTCAGGGATATGCTGGCTACACCTTC
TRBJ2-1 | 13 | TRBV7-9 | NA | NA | CASSAMGPNEQFF | TGTGCCAGCAGCGCCATGGGGCCGAATGAGCAGTTCTTC
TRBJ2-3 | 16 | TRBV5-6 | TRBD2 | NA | CASSTVSAGESDTQYF | TGTGCCAGCAGCACGGTATCGGCGGGAGAATCAGATACGCAGTATTTT
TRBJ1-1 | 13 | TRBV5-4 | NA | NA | CASSTTVNTEAFF | TGTGCCAGCAGCACGACAGTGAATACTGAAGCTTTCTTT
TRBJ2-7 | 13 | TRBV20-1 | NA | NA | CSASQGQRHEQYF | TGCAGTGCTAGTCAGGGCCAACGGCACGAGCAGTACTTC